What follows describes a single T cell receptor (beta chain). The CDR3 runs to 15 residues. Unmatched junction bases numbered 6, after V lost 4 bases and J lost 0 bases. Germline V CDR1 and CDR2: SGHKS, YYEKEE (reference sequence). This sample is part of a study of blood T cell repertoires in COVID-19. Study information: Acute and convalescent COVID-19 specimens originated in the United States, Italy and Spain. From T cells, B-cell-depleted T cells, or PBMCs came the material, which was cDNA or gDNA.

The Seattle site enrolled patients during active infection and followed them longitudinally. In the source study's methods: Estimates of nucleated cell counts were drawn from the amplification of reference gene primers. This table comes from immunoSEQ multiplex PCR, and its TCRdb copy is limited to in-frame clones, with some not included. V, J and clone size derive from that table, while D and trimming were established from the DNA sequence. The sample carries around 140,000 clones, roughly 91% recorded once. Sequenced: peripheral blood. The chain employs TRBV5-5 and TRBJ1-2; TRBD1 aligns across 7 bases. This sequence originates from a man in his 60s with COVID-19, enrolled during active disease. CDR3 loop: CASSVTGTANYGYTF. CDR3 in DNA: TGTGCCAGCAGCGTAACCGGGACAGCTAACTATGGCTACACCTTC. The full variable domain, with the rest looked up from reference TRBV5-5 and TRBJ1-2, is DAGVTQSPTHLIKTRGQQVTLRCSPISGHKSVSWYQQVLGQGPQFIFQYYEKEERGRGNFPDRFSARQFPNYSSELNVNALLLGDSALYLCASSVTGTANYGYTFGSGTRLTVV.